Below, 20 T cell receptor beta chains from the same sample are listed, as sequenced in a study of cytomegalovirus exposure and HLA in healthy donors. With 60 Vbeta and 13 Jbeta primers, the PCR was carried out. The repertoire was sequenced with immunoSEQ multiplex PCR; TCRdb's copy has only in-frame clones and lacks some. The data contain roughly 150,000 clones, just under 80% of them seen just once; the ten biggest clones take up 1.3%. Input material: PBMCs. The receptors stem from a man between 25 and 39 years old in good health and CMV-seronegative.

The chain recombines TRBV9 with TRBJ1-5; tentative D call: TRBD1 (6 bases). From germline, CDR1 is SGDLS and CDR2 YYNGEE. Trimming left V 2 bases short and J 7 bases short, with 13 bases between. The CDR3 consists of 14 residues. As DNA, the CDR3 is TGTGCCAGCAGCGTGGGGGGGGGCCAGCAGCCCCAGCATTTT. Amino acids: CASSVGGGQQPQHF. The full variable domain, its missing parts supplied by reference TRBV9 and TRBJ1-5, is DSGVTQTPKHLITATGQRVTLRCSPRSGDLSVYWYQQSLDQGLQFLIQYYNGEERAKGNILERFSAQQFPDLHSELNLSSLELGDSALYFCASSVGGGQQPQHFGDGTRLSIL.

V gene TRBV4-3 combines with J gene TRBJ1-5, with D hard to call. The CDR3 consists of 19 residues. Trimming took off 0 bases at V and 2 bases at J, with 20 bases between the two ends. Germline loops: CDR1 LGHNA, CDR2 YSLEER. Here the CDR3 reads CASSQEAHDTVNGNQPQHF. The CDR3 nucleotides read TGCGCCAGCAGCCAAGAAGCCCACGACACGGTTAACGGCAATCAGCCCCAGCATTTT.

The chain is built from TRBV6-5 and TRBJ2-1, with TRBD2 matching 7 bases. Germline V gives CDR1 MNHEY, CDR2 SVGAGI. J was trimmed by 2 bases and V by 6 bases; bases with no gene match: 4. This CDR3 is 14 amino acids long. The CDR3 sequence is CASRNLAAYNEQFF. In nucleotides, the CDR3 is TGTGCCAGCAGGAATCTAGCGGCCTACAATGAGCAGTTCTTC.

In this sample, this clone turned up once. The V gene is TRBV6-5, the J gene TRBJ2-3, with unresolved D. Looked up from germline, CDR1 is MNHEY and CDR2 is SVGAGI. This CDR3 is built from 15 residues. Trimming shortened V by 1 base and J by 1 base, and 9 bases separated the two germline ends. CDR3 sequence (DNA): TGTGCCAGCAGTTACTATTCAACGGGCACAGATACGCAGTATTTT. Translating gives CASSYYSTGTDTQYF.

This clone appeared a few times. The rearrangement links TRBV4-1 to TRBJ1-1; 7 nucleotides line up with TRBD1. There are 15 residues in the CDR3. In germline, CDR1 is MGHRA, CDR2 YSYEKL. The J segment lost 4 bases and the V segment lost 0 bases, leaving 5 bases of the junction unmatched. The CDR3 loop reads CASSQDRGLGTEAFF. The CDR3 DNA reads TGCGCCAGCAGCCAAGATAGGGGGCTTGGCACTGAAGCTTTCTTT.

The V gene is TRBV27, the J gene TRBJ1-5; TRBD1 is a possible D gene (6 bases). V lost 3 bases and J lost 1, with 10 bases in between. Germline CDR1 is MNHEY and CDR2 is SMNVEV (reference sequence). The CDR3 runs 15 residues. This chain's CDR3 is CASSFAGESNQPQHF. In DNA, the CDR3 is TGTGCCAGCAGTTTTGCAGGGGAAAGCAATCAGCCCCAGCATTTT.

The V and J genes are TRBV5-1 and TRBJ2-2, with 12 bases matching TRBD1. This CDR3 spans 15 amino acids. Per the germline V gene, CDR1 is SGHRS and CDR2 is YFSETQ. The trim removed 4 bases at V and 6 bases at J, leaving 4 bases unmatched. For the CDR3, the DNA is TGCGCCAGCAGCCAGGGACAGGGGGCGGCCGGGGAGCTGTTTTTT. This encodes CASSQGQGAAGELFF.

The CDR3 region is CASSDGQGQNSPLHF. CDR3 DNA: TGCGCCAGCAGTGATGGACAGGGACAAAATTCACCCCTCCACTTT. This chain uses TRBV10-1 with TRBJ1-6; 8 nucleotides align to TRBD1. Germline V gives CDR1 WNHNN, CDR2 SYGVQD (reference sequence). The CDR3 spans 15 residues. The trim removed 3 bases at V and 7 bases at J, leaving 5 bases unmatched.

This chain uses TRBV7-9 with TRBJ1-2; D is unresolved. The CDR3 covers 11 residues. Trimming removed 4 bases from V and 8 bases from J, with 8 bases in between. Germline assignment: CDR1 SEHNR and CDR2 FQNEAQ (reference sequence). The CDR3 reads CASSSTRGYTF. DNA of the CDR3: TGTGCCAGCAGCTCGACTAGGGGCTACACCTTC.

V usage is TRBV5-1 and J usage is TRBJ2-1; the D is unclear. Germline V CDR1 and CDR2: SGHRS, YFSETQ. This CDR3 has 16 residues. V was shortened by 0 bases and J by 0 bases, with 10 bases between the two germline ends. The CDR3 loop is CASSLVAANSYNEQFF. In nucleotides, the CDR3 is TGCGCCAGCAGCTTGGTAGCTGCGAACTCCTACAATGAGCAGTTCTTC.

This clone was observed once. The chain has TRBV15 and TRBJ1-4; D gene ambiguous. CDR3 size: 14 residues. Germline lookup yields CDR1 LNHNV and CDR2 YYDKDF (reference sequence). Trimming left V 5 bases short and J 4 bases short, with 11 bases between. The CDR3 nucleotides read TGTGCCACCAGCCCATTCACTCTTAATGAAAAACTGTTTTTT. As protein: CATSPFTLNEKLFF.

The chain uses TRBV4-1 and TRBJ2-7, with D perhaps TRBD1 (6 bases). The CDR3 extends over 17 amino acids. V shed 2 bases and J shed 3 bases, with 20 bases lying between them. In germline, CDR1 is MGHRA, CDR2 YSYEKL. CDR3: CASSQPTGQRTLYEQYF. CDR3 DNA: TGCGCCAGCAGCCAACCCACCGGACAGCGGACCCTCTACGAGCAGTACTTC.

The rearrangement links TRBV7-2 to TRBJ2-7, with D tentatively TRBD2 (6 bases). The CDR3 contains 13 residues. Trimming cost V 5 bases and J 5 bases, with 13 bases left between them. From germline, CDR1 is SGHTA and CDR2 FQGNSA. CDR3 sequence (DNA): TGTGCCAGCAGCCCAATCGGGGGAGACGAGCAGTACTTC. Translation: CASSPIGGDEQYF.

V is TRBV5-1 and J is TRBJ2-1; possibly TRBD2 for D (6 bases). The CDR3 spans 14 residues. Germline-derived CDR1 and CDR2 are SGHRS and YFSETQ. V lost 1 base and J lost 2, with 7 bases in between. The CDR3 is CASSLREPYNEQFF. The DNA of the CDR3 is TGCGCCAGCAGCTTGCGGGAGCCCTACAATGAGCAGTTCTTC. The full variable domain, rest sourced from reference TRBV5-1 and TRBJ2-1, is KAGVTQTPRYLIKTRGQQVTLSCSPISGHRSVSWYQQTPGQGLQFLFEYFSETQRNKGNFPGRFSGRQFSNSRSEMNVSTLELGDSALYLCASSLREPYNEQFFGPGTRLTVL.

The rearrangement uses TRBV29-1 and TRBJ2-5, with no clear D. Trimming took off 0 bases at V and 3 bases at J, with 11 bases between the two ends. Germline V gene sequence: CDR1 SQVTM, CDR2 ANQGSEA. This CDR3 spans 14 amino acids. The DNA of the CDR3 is TGCAGCGTTGAAGAGAGCCCAACGAAAGAGACCCAGTACTTC. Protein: CSVEESPTKETQYF.

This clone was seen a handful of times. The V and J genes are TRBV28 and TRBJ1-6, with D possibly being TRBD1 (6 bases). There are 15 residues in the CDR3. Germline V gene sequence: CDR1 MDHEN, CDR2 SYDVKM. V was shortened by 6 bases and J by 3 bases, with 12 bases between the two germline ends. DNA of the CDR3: TGTGCCAGCAGGAGACAGGACCTCTATAATTCACCCCTCCACTTT. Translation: CASRRQDLYNSPLHF.

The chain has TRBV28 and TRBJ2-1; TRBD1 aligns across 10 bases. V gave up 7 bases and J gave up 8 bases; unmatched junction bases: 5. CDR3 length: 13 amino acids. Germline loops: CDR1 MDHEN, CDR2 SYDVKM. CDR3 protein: CASTKTGGDEQFF. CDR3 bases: TGTGCCAGCACCAAGACAGGGGGCGATGAGCAGTTCTTC.

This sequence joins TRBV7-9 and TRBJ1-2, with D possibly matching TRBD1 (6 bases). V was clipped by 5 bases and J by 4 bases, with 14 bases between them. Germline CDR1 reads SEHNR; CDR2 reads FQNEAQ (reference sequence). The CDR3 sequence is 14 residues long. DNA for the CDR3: TGTGCCAGCAGCCTTGGGGGGGCCATCTATGGCTACACCTTC. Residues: CASSLGGAIYGYTF.

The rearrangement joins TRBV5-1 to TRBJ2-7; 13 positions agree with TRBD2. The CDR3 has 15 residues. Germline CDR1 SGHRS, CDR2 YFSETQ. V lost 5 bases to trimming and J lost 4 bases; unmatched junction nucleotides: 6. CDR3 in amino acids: CASRTGLAGQYEQYF. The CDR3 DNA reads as TGCGCCAGCAGGACGGGACTAGCGGGGCAATACGAGCAGTACTTC.

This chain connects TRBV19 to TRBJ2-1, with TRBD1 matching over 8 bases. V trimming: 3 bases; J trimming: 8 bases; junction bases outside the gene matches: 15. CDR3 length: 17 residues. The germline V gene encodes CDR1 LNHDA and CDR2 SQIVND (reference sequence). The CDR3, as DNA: TGTGCCAGTAGTATTTTCCTGAGACAGGGGCTTGGAGATGAGCAGTTCTTC. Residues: CASSIFLRQGLGDEQFF.